This is a list of T cell receptor beta chains from one sample in a study of cytomegalovirus exposure and HLA in healthy donors. The protocol was immunoSEQ multiplex PCR, while the TCRdb copy is restricted to in-frame clones and leaves out a portion. The sample lists over 100,000 clones, roughly 9.6% occurring once. Sample: PBMCs. The receptors were sampled from a woman aged 40-49 years in good health and CMV-seropositive. CDR3s include the opening cysteine and the closing phenylalanine or tryptophan. The D gene is left open where the match is weak. The size entry is marked missing in some rows and otherwise reads once, few, many or a size class.

clone size	D gene	V gene	J gene	CDR3 protein	CDR3 DNA
-	TRBD1	TRBV19	TRBJ1-5	CASSLRQGSNQPQHF	TGTGCCAGTAGTCTACGACAGGGGAGCAATCAGCCCCAGCATTTT
few	-	TRBV2	TRBJ1-2	CATGSNYGYTF	TGTGCCACCGGGAGTAACTATGGCTACACCTTC
few	-	TRBV5-1	TRBJ2-5	CASSPSPQETQYF	TGCGCCAGCAGCCCTTCTCCTCAAGAGACCCAGTACTTC
-	TRBD1	TRBV4-1	TRBJ1-2	CASSQGIVRGLGYTF	TGCGCCAGCAGCCAAGGAATCGTCAGGGGGCTCGGCTACACCTTC
few	-	TRBV11-2	TRBJ2-7	CASSLDAGRIYEQYF	TGTGCTAGCAGCTTAGACGCGGGACGGATATACGAGCAGTACTTC
few	TRBD2	TRBV6-6	TRBJ2-7	CASKESGGSYEQYF	TGTGCCAGCAAAGAATCGGGAGGCTCCTACGAGCAGTACTTC
many	-	TRBV6-5	TRBJ2-7	CASSRGRRLYEQYF	TGTGCCAGCAGCCGCGGCAGGAGACTATACGAGCAGTACTTC
few	TRBD1	TRBV19	TRBJ2-3	CASSIFDRVNTDSTDTQYF	TGTGCCAGTAGTATCTTCGACAGGGTGAATACCGATAGCACAGATACGCAGTATTTT
-	TRBD1	TRBV6-1	TRBJ1-5	CASSEATGEQPQHF	TGTGCCAGCAGTGAAGCCACAGGGGAGCAGCCCCAGCATTTT
-	-	TRBV7-2	TRBJ2-3	CASSLISGGDTQYF	TGTGCCAGCAGCTTAATCAGCGGTGGAGATACGCAGTATTTT
-	TRBD1	TRBV29-1	TRBJ1-2	CSVAPGQGNYGYTF	TGCAGCGTTGCTCCGGGACAGGGGAACTATGGCTACACCTTC
few	TRBD1	TRBV19	TRBJ1-2	CASSISVGQGARGYTF	TGTGCCAGTAGTATATCGGTGGGACAGGGGGCGCGAGGCTACACCTTC
few	TRBD1	TRBV6-6	TRBJ1-1	CASSPTGGQSEAFF	TGTGCCAGCAGCCCGACAGGGGGCCAATCTGAAGCTTTCTTT
-	-	TRBV5-1	TRBJ2-2	CASSPRPQGTGELFF	TGCGCCAGCTCCCCCCGGCCCCAGGGGACCGGGGAGCTGTTTTTT
few	TRBD2	TRBV7-9	TRBJ2-5	CASSPLGGGETQYF	TGTGCCAGCAGCCCCCTCGGCGGGGGAGAGACCCAGTACTTC
few	-	TRBV19	TRBJ1-1	CASSLGGNTEAFF	TGTGCCAGTAGCCTCGGAGGGAACACTGAAGCTTTCTTT
-	TRBD2	TRBV5-6	TRBJ2-5	CASSLALAGGLEAQYF	TGTGCCAGCAGCTTGGCGCTAGCGGGGGGGCTTGAGGCCCAGTACTTC
few	-	TRBV7-9	TRBJ1-1	CASSDDRPEAFF	TGTGCCAGCAGTGATGACAGACCTGAAGCTTTCTTT
-	TRBD1	TRBV7-2	TRBJ2-7	CASTKTGGTYEQYF	TGTGCCAGCACGAAGACAGGGGGTACCTACGAGCAGTACTTC
few	TRBD1	TRBV2	TRBJ2-3	CASRKTGTGVEDTQYF	TGTGCCAGCAGGAAAACCGGGACAGGGGTGGAGGATACGCAGTATTTT
-	TRBD2	TRBV7-2	TRBJ2-3	CASSLGLAGGKTSTDTQYF	TGTGCCAGCAGCTTAGGACTAGCGGGGGGAAAAACTAGCACAGATACGCAGTATTTT